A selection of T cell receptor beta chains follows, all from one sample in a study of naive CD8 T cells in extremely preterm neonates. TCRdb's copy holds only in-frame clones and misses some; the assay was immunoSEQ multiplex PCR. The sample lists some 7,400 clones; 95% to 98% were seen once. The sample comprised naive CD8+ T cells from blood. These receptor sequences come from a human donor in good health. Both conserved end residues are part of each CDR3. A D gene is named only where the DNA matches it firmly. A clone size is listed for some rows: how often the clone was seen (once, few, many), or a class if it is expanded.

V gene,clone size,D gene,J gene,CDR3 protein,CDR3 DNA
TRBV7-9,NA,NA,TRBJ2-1,CAILGGGQNYNEQFF,TGTGCCATTTTAGGAGGGGGACAGAACTACAATGAGCAGTTCTTC
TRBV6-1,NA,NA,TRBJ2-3,CASSELVGGLTDTQYF,TGTGCCAGCAGTGAATTGGTGGGGGGACTCACAGATACGCAGTATTTT
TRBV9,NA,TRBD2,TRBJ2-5,CASSPGTSPTQYF,TGTGCCAGCAGCCCCGGGACTAGTCCTACCCAGTACTTC
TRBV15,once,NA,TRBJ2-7,CATSRVQGVYEQYF,TGTGCCACCAGCAGAGTCCAGGGCGTCTACGAGCAGTACTTC
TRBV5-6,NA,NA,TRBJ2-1,CASSSGVDGNEQFF,TGTGCCAGCAGCTCGGGAGTTGACGGGAATGAGCAGTTCTTC
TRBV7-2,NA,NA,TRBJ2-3,CASSPLLKNTDTQYF,TGTGCCAGCAGCCCTCTCCTAAAAAACACAGATACGCAGTATTTT
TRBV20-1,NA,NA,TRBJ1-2,CSANSGRSF,TGCAGTGCTAACTCAGGGAGGAGCTTC
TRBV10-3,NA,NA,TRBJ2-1,CAIRFGVNEQFF,TGTGCCATCAGATTCGGGGTCAATGAGCAGTTCTTC
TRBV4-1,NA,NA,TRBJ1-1,CASSLHPRGSVNTEAFF,TGCGCCAGCAGCCTACATCCCAGGGGCAGCGTGAACACTGAAGCTTTCTTT
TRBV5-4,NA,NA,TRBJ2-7,CASSWGDADENYEQYF,TGTGCCAGCAGCTGGGGCGATGCCGATGAGAACTACGAGCAGTACTTC
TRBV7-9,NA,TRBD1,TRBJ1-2,CASSLERAGGVYGYTF,TGTGCCAGCAGCTTAGAACGGGCAGGGGGCGTCTATGGCTACACCTTC
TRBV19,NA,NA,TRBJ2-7,CASSITSRGEQYF,TGTGCCAGTAGTATAACGTCGCGCGGGGAGCAGTACTTC
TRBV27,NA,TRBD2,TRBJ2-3,CASSLLAGADTQYF,TGTGCCAGCAGTTTACTAGCGGGGGCAGATACGCAGTATTTT
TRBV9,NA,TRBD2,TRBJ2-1,CASSFGTSSTYNEQFF,TGTGCCAGCAGCTTTGGGACTAGCTCGACCTACAATGAGCAGTTCTTC
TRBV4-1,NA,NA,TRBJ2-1,CASSLPDRGYNEQFF,TGCGCCAGCAGCCTCCCGGACAGAGGCTACAATGAGCAGTTCTTC
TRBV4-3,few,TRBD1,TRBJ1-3,CASSIDGTDGNTIYF,TGCGCCAGCAGCATCGACGGGACAGACGGAAACACCATATATTTT
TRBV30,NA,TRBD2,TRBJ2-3,CAWSVQAGSDTQYF,TGTGCCTGGAGTGTACAAGCGGGGTCAGATACGCAGTATTTT
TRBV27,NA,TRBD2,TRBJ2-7,CASSSGLASAYEQYF,TGTGCCAGCAGCAGCGGACTAGCTAGCGCCTACGAGCAGTACTTC